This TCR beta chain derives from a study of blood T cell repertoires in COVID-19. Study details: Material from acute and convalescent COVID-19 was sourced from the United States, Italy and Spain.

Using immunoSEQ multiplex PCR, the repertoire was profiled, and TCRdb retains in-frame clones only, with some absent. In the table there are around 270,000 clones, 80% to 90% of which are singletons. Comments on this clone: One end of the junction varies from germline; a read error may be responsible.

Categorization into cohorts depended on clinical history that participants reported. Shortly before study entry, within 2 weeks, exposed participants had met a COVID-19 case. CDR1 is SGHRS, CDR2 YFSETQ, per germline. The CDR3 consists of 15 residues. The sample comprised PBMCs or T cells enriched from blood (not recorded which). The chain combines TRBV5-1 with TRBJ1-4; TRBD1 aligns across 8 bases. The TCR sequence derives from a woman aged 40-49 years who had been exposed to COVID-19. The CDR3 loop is CASSFQGAGGEKLFF. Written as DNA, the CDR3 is TGTGCCAGCAGCTTTCAGGGGGCAGGAGGTGAAAAACTGTTTTTT.